Each of the 23 T cell receptor beta chains below was sequenced from the same sample in a study of T cell responses to AZD1222 COVID-19 vaccine. Generated by immunoSEQ multiplex PCR, the TCRdb table keeps only in-frame clones and is missing some. This table holds some 180,000 clones, approximately 95% found once. The sequencing here drew on peripheral blood, taken 28 days after the second dose of the MenACWY control vaccine. The receptors derive from an adult who received the MenACWY meningococcal vaccine as a control.

The chain is built from TRBV2 and TRBJ2-7; 10 nucleotides agree with TRBD2. The CDR3 consists of 14 residues. From germline, CDR1 is SNHLY and CDR2 FYNNEI. The trim removed 8 bases at V and 2 bases at J, leaving 6 bases unmatched. The CDR3 nucleotides are TGTGCCAGCGTTAGTAGCGGGGGGCCCTACGAGCAGTACTTC. The encoded protein is CASVSSGGPYEQYF.

This clone was counted once. This chain connects TRBV2 to TRBJ2-1; TRBD2 agrees at 9 bases. Trimming took 0 bases from V and 10 from J; bases not matched to a gene: 16. This CDR3 has 18 residues. CDR1 SNHLY and CDR2 FYNNEI come from the germline V gene. CDR3 in amino acids: CASSEALHRLAGGIEQFF. The CDR3 DNA reads as TGTGCCAGCAGTGAAGCGCTTCACCGACTCGCGGGGGGGATAGAGCAGTTCTTC.

The CDR3 region is CASSPGFGQPQHF. CDR3 bases: TGTGCCAGCTCACCGGGATTTGGTCAGCCCCAGCATTTT. The V call is TRBV18, the J call TRBJ1-5; the D is unclear. The CDR3 has 13 amino acids. CDR1 and CDR2 (germline): KGHSH, LQKENI. Trimming removed 3 bases at V and 6 bases at J, with 9 bases between.

The chain has TRBV5-1 and TRBJ2-7; no reliable D call. The V gene's germline CDR1 is SGHRS and CDR2 YFSETQ. This CDR3 is 15 amino acids long. Deletions cut 0 bases from V and 6 bases from J, with 16 bases between. The CDR3 protein is CASSLVTPALIEQYF. In DNA form, the CDR3 reads TGCGCCAGCAGCTTGGTTACGCCGGCCCTCATCGAGCAGTACTTC. Based on the CDR3 plus reference TRBV5-1 and TRBJ2-7, the full variable domain is KAGVTQTPRYLIKTRGQQVTLSCSPISGHRSVSWYQQTPGQGLQFLFEYFSETQRNKGNFPGRFSGRQFSNSRSEMNVSTLELGDSALYLCASSLVTPALIEQYFGPGTRLTVT.

The V call is TRBV2, the J call TRBJ1-1; no reliable D call. The CDR3 extends over 13 amino acids. Trimming stripped 9 bases from V and 0 bases from J, with 11 bases between. Germline V gene data show CDR1 as SNHLY and CDR2 as FYNNEI. The CDR3 loop reads CASGQALNTEAFF. The CDR3 DNA reads TGTGCCAGTGGCCAGGCCCTGAACACTGAAGCTTTCTTT.

This chain uses TRBV24-1 with TRBJ1-1; possibly TRBD1 for D (5 bases). CDR1 and CDR2 from the germline V gene are KGHDR and SFDVKD. The CDR3 consists of 14 residues. Trimming pared 3 bases from V and 1 base from J, leaving 8 bases between. The CDR3 loop reads CATSDIGQNTEAFF. In DNA form, the CDR3 reads TGTGCCACCAGTGATATCGGACAGAACACTGAAGCTTTCTTT.

This clone was detected only once. V usage is TRBV7-9 and J usage is TRBJ1-2; 7 bases fit TRBD1. This CDR3 has 17 amino acids. From germline, CDR1 is SEHNR and CDR2 FQNEAQ (reference sequence). V lost 5 bases, J lost 4 bases, and 16 bases stayed unmatched. CDR3 sequence: CASSPQGQLIPSYGYTF. DNA of the CDR3: TGTGCCAGCAGCCCACAGGGACAGCTTATCCCTTCCTATGGCTACACCTTC.

V gene TRBV7-7 combines with J gene TRBJ2-3; 8 bases match TRBD1. This CDR3 comprises 16 residues. Per the germline V gene, CDR1 is SSHAT and CDR2 is FNYEAQ (reference sequence). J gave up 4 bases and V 2 bases, and 8 bases lay outside the gene matches. CDR3 sequence: CASSLLSGGIADTQYF. CDR3 bases: TGTGCCAGCAGCTTATTATCAGGGGGCATAGCAGATACGCAGTATTTT.

The chain is built from TRBV19 and TRBJ1-6; weak D call: TRBD1 (5 bases). Germline-derived CDR1 and CDR2 are LNHDA and SQIVND (reference sequence). The CDR3 is made up of 14 amino acids. The ends were cut back, 3 bases at V and 3 bases at J, with 6 bases in the middle. CDR3 loop: CASSMRGYNSPLHF. CDR3 nucleotide sequence: TGTGCCAGTAGTATGAGGGGCTATAATTCACCCCTCCACTTT.

A single count supports this clone. The genes are TRBV19 and TRBJ2-3, with 10 bases lining up with TRBD2. The germline gives CDR1 LNHDA, CDR2 SQIVND (reference sequence). Unmatched junction bases numbered 12, after V lost 7 bases and J lost 5 bases. The CDR3 runs 16 residues. The CDR3 bases are TGTGCCAGTACCCCTGGGGTAGCGGGGGGCGGAGATACGCAGTATTTT. Amino acids: CASTPGVAGGGDTQYF.

V usage is TRBV7-2 and J usage is TRBJ1-3, with a tentative D call TRBD1 (5 bases). Germline V gene sequence: CDR1 SGHTA, CDR2 FQGNSA. This CDR3 comprises 18 residues. Trimming took off 1 base at V and 2 bases at J, with 18 bases between the two ends. CDR3 amino acids: CASSLVADTETPGNTIYF. The DNA for the CDR3 is TGTGCCAGCAGCTTAGTAGCGGACACAGAAACACCTGGAAACACCATATATTTT.

V is TRBV4-2 and J is TRBJ2-7; 10 nucleotides align to TRBD1. The CDR3 length is 15 residues. In germline, CDR1 is LGHNA, CDR2 YNFKEQ. V lost 1 base to trimming and J lost 1 base; unmatched junction nucleotides: 1. CDR3 sequence reads: CASSQGGQGSYEQYF. Written as DNA, the CDR3 is TGTGCCAGCAGCCAAGGGGGACAGGGGTCCTACGAGCAGTACTTC.

The chain uses TRBV9 and TRBJ1-1; D is perhaps TRBD1 (5 bases). V lost 0 bases and J 4 bases, leaving 13 bases between the germline ends. The germline V gene encodes CDR1 SGDLS and CDR2 YYNGEE. The CDR3 spans 15 residues. The CDR3 DNA is TGTGCCAGCAGCGTAGCTGTGGGGGGGGGCACTGAAGCTTTCTTT. As protein: CASSVAVGGGTEAFF.

V usage is TRBV3-1 (or the pseudogene TRBV3-2) and J usage is TRBJ2-2; D remains ambiguous. Germline lookup yields CDR1 LGHDT and CDR2 YNNKEL (reference sequence). V dropped 4 bases and J dropped 5 bases, with 5 bases sitting between them. This CDR3 spans 12 amino acids. CDR3 amino acids: CASSRLTGELFF. The CDR3 nucleotides read TGTGCCAGCAGCCGTCTAACCGGGGAGCTGTTTTTT.

The CDR3 nucleotides read TGTGCCTGGACTCTGGGGGAGAACACTGAAGCTTTCTTT. Amino acids: CAWTLGENTEAFF. The rearrangement joins TRBV30 to TRBJ1-1; TRBD1 might be the D (5 bases). The CDR3 loop spans 13 amino acids. Looked up from germline, CDR1 is GTSNPN and CDR2 is SVGIG (reference sequence). V was clipped by 4 bases and J by 1 base, with 10 bases between them.

The chain employs TRBV11-1 and TRBJ1-6; D remains ambiguous. Trimming cost V 6 bases and J 7 bases, with 13 bases left between them. The CDR3 is made up of 14 amino acids. Germline V gene lookup returns CDR1 SGHAT and CDR2 FQDESV (reference sequence). The CDR3 loop is CASRRARVNSPLHF. DNA of the CDR3: TGTGCCAGCAGACGAGCGAGGGTAAATTCACCCCTCCACTTT. Drawing the rest from reference TRBV11-1 and TRBJ1-6, the complete variable domain is EAEVAQSPRYKITEKSQAVAFWCDPISGHATLYWYRQILGQGPELLVQFQDESVVDDSQLPKDRFSAERLKGVDSTLKIQPAELGDSAMYLCASRRARVNSPLHFGNGTRLTVT.

The chain couples TRBV5-4 to TRBJ2-7; possible D gene TRBD1, 6 bases. Germline CDR1 SGHNT, CDR2 YYREEE (reference sequence). The CDR3 sequence is 12 residues long. V lost 10 bases and J lost 4, with 15 bases in between. The CDR3 reads CACQGPAYEQYF. In DNA, the CDR3 is TGTGCCTGCCAGGGGCCAGCATACGAGCAGTACTTC.

The chain links TRBV18 to TRBJ1-3; D not resolved. Germline-derived CDR1 and CDR2 are KGHSH and LQKENI. Trimming pared 4 bases from V and 0 bases from J, leaving 10 bases between. The CDR3 totals 15 residues. In nucleotides, the CDR3 is TGTGCCAGCTCACTTGGCACAAGCTCTGGAAACACCATATATTTT. It codes for CASSLGTSSGNTIYF.

This chain connects TRBV6-5 to TRBJ1-2, with a weak D call TRBD1 (6 bases). V was clipped by 7 bases and J by 4 bases, with 16 bases between them. CDR3 length: 14 amino acids. CDR1 MNHEY and CDR2 SVGAGI come from the germline V gene. CDR3 sequence (DNA): TGTGCCAGCACCCGTGGGGGGCCGGGCTATGGCTACACCTTC. This translates into CASTRGGPGYGYTF.

The chain joins TRBV19 to TRBJ1-4; TRBD1 is a possible D gene (5 bases). Germline lookup yields CDR1 LNHDA and CDR2 SQIVND (reference sequence). The CDR3 is 16 amino acids. Trimming removed 7 bases from V and 0 bases from J, with 15 bases in between. CDR3 in amino acids: CASISRDSSTNEKLFF. The CDR3 coding sequence is TGTGCCAGTATCTCTAGAGACAGTTCAACTAATGAAAAACTGTTTTTT.

The V call is TRBV12-3 or TRBV12-4, the J call TRBJ1-5; D is perhaps TRBD1 (5 bases). CDR3 size: 12 residues. V was cut by 6 bases and J by 11 bases, with 14 bases left in between. The CDR3 nucleotides are TGTGCCAGCAGCCGCACCGCGGGGGCCCAGCATTTT. It translates to CASSRTAGAQHF.

The V and J genes are TRBV30 and TRBJ1-2, with 8 bases lining up with TRBD1. The trim removed 0 bases at V and 8 bases at J, leaving 14 bases unmatched. From germline, CDR1 is GTSNPN and CDR2 SVGIG (reference sequence). This CDR3 spans 16 amino acids. The CDR3 DNA follows: TGTGCCTGGAGTGTACAGGCAGCCCAGGGGGCGAAGGGCTACACCTTC. Protein: CAWSVQAAQGAKGYTF.

The rearrangement uses TRBV4-3 and TRBJ2-1; D may be TRBD2 (6 bases). Germline V gene data show CDR1 as LGHNA and CDR2 as YSLEER. CDR3 size: 13 residues. V lost 4 bases and J 8 bases, leaving 12 bases between the germline ends. CDR3: CASSPLGGDEQFF. The DNA of the CDR3 is TGCGCCAGCAGCCCCCTGGGAGGCGATGAGCAGTTCTTC.